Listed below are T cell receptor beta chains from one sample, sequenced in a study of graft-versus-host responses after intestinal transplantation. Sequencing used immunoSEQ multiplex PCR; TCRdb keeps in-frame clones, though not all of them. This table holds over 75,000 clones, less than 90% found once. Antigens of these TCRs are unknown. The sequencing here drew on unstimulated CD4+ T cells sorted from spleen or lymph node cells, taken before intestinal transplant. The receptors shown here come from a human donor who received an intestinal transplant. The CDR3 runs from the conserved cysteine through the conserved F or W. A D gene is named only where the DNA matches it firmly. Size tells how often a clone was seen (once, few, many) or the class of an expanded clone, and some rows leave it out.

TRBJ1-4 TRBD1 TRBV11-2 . CASSPRTGWGATNEKLFF TGTGCCAGCAGCCCGAGGACAGGGTGGGGGGCAACTAATGAAAAACTGTTTTTT
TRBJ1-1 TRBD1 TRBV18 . CASSPGQGQFTEAFF TGTGCCAGCTCACCGGGACAGGGACAATTCACTGAAGCTTTCTTT
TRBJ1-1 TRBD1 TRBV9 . CASSVVPTGGNTEAFF TGTGCCAGCAGCGTAGTGCCGACAGGGGGGAACACTGAAGCTTTCTTT
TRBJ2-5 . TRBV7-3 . CASSFGGAGETQYF TGTGCCAGCAGCTTCGGAGGGGCCGGGGAGACCCAGTACTTC
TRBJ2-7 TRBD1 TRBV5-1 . CASSWTGKNYEQYF TGCGCCAGCAGTTGGACAGGGAAGAACTACGAGCAGTACTTC
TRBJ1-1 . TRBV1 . CTSSHPWTGVTNTEAFF TGCACCAGCAGCCATCCTTGGACAGGGGTTACGAACACTGAAGCTTTCTTT
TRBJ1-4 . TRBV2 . CASSDEKLFF TGTGCCAGCAGCGATGAAAAACTGTTTTTT
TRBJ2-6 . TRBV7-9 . CASSPTGGANVLTF TGTGCCAGCAGCCCGACGGGGGGGGCCAACGTCCTGACTTTC
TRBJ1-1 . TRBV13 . CASSQRGGRTTEAFF TGTGCCAGCAGCCAACGTGGGGGCCGGACCACTGAAGCTTTCTTT
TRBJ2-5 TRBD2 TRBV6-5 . CASSYTSGSSGETQYF TGTGCCAGCAGTTACACTAGCGGGAGTTCCGGGGAGACCCAGTACTTC
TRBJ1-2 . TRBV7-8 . CASSLPAGDGYTF TGTGCCAGCAGCTTACCGGCAGGCGATGGCTACACCTTC
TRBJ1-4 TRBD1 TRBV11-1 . CASSPQTGISEKLFF TGTGCCAGCAGCCCACAGACAGGGATCTCCGAAAAACTGTTTTTT
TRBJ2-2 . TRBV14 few CASSQAGRELFF TGTGCCAGCAGCCAAGCGGGGAGGGAGCTGTTTTTT
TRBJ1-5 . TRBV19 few CASSIDGGGQPQHF TGTGCCAGTAGTATAGACGGGGGAGGTCAGCCCCAGCATTTT
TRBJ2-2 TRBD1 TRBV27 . CASSFSGGANTGELFF TGTGCCAGCAGTTTCTCAGGGGGCGCGAACACCGGGGAGCTGTTTTTT
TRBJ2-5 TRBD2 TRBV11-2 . CASSFYPGGLAGLKETQYF TGTGCCAGCAGCTTTTATCCCGGGGGACTAGCGGGGTTAAAAGAGACCCAGTACTTC
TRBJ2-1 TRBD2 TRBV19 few CASSVLAGENNEQFF TGTGCCAGTAGTGTTCTAGCGGGAGAAAACAATGAGCAGTTCTTC
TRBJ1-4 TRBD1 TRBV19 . CASSPRQGFNEKLFF TGTGCCAGCTCCCCCAGACAGGGCTTTAATGAAAAACTGTTTTTT
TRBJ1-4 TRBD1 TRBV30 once CAWSVLTGREKLFF TGTGCCTGGAGTGTACTGACAGGGAGAGAAAAACTGTTTTTT
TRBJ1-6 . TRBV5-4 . CASSLGVINSPLHF TGTGCCAGCAGCTTAGGGGTTATAAATTCACCCCTCCACTTT
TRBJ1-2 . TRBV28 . CASSSLPGGYTF TGTGCCAGCAGTTCCCTACCCGGTGGCTACACCTTC
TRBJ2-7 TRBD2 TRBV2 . CASSDGTNDEQYF TGTGCCAGCAGCGATGGGACTAACGACGAGCAGTACTTC
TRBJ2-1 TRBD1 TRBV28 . CASEGQGSYNEQFF TGTGCCAGCGAGGGACAGGGCTCCTACAATGAGCAGTTCTTC
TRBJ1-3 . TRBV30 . CAWSVGNTIYF TGTGCCTGGAGTGTCGGGAACACCATATATTTT
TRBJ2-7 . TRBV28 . CASSRAREVSSYEQYF TGTGCCAGCAGCCGCGCCAGGGAGGTTAGCTCCTACGAGCAGTACTTC
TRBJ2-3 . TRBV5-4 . CASSLGPPRSRDTQYF TGTGCCAGCAGCTTGGGGCCTCCCCGCAGCAGGGATACGCAGTATTTT
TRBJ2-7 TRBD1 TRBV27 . CASSLGTGISSEQYF TGTGCCAGCAGTTTAGGGACAGGGATCAGTAGCGAGCAGTACTTC